This entry lists 10 T cell receptor beta chains sequenced from one sample in a study of T cell repertoires in cytomegalovirus infection. TCRdb reprocessed the reads with MiXCR, giving one entry per CDR3 protein. The profile shows 600,000 to 800,000 distinct CDR3 sequences, 24% of them singletons. Source material: CD8+ T cells from PBMCs. All receptors come from a human donor in good health (CMV status not recorded). Some clones in this sample may be carry-over from other donors' samples.

This clonotype was picked up a small number of times. V and J are TRBV28 and TRBJ2-1; D possibly uses TRBD1 or TRBD2 (5 bases each). The CDR3 runs to 10 residues. Germline V gives CDR1 MDHEN, CDR2 SYDVKM. The V end lost 10 bases, the J end lost 6 bases, and 7 bases lay between the germline ends. CDR3: CATGANEQFF. CDR3 DNA: TGTGCCACCGGGGCCAATGAGCAGTTCTTC.

The chain is built from TRBV19 and TRBJ2-2; weak D call: TRBD1 (6 bases). CDR3 size: 15 residues. Per germline, CDR1 LNHDA and CDR2 SQIVND (reference sequence). The germline V and J ends were trimmed by 4 bases and 4 bases, with 13 bases remaining between them. The CDR3 region is CASSRYRDPTGELFF. CDR3 DNA sequence: TGTGCCAGTAGTAGGTACAGGGACCCCACCGGGGAGCTGTTTTTT.

The chain joins TRBV29-1 to TRBJ1-2, with D unresolved. The germline V gene has CDR1 SQVTM and CDR2 ANQGSEA. This CDR3 spans 12 amino acids. Trimming stripped 5 bases from V and 2 bases from J, with 9 bases between. CDR3 DNA: TGCAGCGTTAAAATCCTGAACTATGGCTACACCTTC. Protein: CSVKILNYGYTF.

Comments on this clonotype: One end of the junction is discordant with germline, which a read error may explain. The gene calls are TRBV28 and TRBJ2-3, with D perhaps TRBD1 (6 bases). This CDR3 region has 14 residues. The germline V gene has CDR1 MDHEN and CDR2 SYDVKM. The CDR3 reads CASKGAGRTDMQYF. CDR3 nucleotides: TGTGCCAGCAAAGGAGCCGGGCGGACAGATATGCAGTATTTT.

V and J are TRBV20-1 and TRBJ1-1; TRBD1 agrees at 8 bases. Trimming removed 4 bases from V and 4 bases from J; junction bases left unmatched: 2. Germline assignment: CDR1 DFQATT and CDR2 SNEGSKA (reference sequence). The CDR3 contains 12 residues. CDR3 sequence: CSAKQGGTEAFF. DNA of the CDR3: TGCAGTGCTAAACAGGGGGGCACTGAAGCTTTCTTT.

This clonotype was seen many times. The chain has TRBV7-2 and TRBJ2-4; 7 nucleotides match TRBD1. Looked up from germline, CDR1 is SGHTA and CDR2 is FQGNSA. After removal of 5 bases from V and 11 bases from J, the junction contained 18 bases not matched to a gene. The CDR3 sequence is 16 residues long. CDR3 DNA: TGTGCCAGCAGCCTCCCCTCTTGGACAGGCCCGGGCGTTCAGTACTTC. As protein: CASSLPSWTGPGVQYF.

In this sample, this clonotype turned up a few times. The genes are TRBV29-1 and TRBJ2-1; D remains ambiguous. V was trimmed by 0 bases and J by 7 bases, leaving 4 bases between them. Germline V gives CDR1 SQVTM, CDR2 ANQGSEA. This CDR3 spans 11 amino acids. CDR3 loop: CSVEDLNEQFF. The CDR3 DNA reads as TGCAGCGTTGAAGACCTGAATGAGCAGTTCTTC.

The chain recombines TRBV7-9 with TRBJ1-1; D is perhaps TRBD1 (5 bases). Germline CDR1 reads SEHNR; CDR2 reads FQNEAQ (reference sequence). V was cut by 5 bases and J by 5 bases, with 12 bases left in between. This CDR3 has 13 residues. The CDR3: CASSGAGRTEAFF. For the CDR3, the DNA is TGTGCCAGCAGCGGCGCAGGGAGGACTGAAGCTTTCTTT.

The chain uses TRBV29-1 and TRBJ1-3, with D possibly matching TRBD1 (5 bases). Germline CDR1 reads SQVTM; CDR2 reads ANQGSEA. The CDR3 runs 14 residues. Trimming took 6 bases from V and 2 from J, leaving 14 bases between them. The CDR3 protein is CSVRDGAAGNTIYF. The CDR3 DNA follows: TGCAGCGTCAGAGACGGGGCTGCTGGAAACACCATATATTTT.

This CDR3 reads CSARDYGTALNTEAFF. CDR3 nucleotide sequence: TGCAGTGCTAGAGATTACGGGACAGCTTTGAACACTGAAGCTTTCTTT. This sequence joins TRBV20-1 and TRBJ1-1, with TRBD1 matching 7 bases. This CDR3 is built from 16 residues. J was trimmed by 0 bases and V by 0 bases; bases with no gene match: 7. Looked up from germline, CDR1 is DFQATT and CDR2 is SNEGSKA (reference sequence).